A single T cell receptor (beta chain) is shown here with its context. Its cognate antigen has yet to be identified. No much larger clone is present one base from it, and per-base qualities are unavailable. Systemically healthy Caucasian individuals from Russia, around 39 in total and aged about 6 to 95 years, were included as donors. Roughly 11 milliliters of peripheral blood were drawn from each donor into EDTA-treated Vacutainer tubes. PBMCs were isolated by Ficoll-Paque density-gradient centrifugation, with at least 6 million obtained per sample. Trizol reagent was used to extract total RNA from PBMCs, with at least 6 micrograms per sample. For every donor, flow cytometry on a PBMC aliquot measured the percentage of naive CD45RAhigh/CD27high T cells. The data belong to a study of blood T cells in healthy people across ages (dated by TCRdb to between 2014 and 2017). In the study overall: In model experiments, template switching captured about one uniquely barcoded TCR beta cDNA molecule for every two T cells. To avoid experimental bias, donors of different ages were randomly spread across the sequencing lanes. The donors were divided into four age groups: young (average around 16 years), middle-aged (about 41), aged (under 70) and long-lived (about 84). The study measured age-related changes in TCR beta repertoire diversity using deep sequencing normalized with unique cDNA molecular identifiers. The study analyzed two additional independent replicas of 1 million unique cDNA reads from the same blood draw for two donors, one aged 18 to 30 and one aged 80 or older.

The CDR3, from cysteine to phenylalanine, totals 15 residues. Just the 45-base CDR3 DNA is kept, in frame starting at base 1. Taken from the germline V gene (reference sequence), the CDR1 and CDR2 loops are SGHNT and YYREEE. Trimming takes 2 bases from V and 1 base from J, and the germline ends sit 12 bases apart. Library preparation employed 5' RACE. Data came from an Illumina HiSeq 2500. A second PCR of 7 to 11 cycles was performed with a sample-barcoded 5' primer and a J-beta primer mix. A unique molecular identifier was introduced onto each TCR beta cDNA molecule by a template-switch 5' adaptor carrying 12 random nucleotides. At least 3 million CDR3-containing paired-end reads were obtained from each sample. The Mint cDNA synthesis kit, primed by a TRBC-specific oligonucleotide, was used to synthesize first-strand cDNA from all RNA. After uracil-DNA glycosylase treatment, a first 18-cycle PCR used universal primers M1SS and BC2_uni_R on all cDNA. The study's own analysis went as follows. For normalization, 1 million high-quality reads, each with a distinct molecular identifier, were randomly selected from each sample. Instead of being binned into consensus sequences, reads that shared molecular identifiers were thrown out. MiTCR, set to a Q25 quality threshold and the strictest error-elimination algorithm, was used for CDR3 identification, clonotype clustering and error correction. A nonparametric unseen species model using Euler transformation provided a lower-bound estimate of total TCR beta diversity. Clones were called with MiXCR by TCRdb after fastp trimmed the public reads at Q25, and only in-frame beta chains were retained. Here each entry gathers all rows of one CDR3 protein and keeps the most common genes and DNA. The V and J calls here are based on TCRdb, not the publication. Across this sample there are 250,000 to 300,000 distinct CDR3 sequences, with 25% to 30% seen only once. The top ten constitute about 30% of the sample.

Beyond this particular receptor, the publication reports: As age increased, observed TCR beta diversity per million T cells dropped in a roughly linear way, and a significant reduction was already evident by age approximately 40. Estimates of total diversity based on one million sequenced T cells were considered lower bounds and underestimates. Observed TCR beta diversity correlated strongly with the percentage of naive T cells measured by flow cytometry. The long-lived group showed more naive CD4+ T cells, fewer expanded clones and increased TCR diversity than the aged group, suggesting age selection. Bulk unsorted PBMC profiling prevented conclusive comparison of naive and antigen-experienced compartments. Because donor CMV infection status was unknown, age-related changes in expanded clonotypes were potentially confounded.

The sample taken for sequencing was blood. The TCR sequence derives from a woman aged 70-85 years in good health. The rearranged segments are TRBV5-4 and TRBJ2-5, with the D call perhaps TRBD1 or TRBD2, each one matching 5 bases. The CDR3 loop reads CASSFRDQSQETQYF. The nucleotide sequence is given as TGTGCCAGCAGCTTCCGGGACCAGAGCCAAGAGACCCAGTACTTC. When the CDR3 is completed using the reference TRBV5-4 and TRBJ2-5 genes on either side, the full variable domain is ETGVTQSPTHLIKTRGQQVTLRCSSQSGHNTVSWYQQALGQGPQFIFQYYREEENGRGNFPPRFSGLQFPNYSSELNVNALELDDSALYLCASSFRDQSQETQYFGPGTRLLVL.